Listed here are 25 T cell receptor beta chains from one sample, sequenced in a study of cytomegalovirus exposure and HLA in healthy donors. Libraries were prepared by immunoSEQ multiplex PCR; TCRdb keeps only in-frame clonotypes and omits some of them. The sample contains approximately 140,000 clones, around nine tenths of which appear only once. The sequencing sample was made of PBMCs. Receptors were obtained from a man aged 18 to 29 in good health and CMV-seropositive.

This clone has just a few counts. This rearrangement joins TRBV10-3 to TRBJ1-3; D remains unclear. V lost 10 bases and J lost 0, with 13 bases in between. The CDR3 sequence is 14 residues long. Germline CDR1 is ENHRY and CDR2 is SYGVKD. The CDR3 loop is CATLSMSSGNTIYF. In DNA, the CDR3 is TGTGCCACCCTAAGCATGAGCTCTGGAAACACCATATATTTT.

Details on this clone: Other DNA sequences of this sample code for an identical CDR3. The chain employs TRBV20-1 and TRBJ1-1; tentative D call: TRBD1 (6 bases). The CDR3 extends over 11 amino acids. Trimming shortened V by 5 bases and J by 3 bases, and 7 bases separated the two germline ends. Germline V gives CDR1 DFQATT, CDR2 SNEGSKA (reference sequence). As DNA, the CDR3 is TGCAGTGCTCCAGGGGACACTGAAGCTTTCTTT. Protein product: CSAPGDTEAFF.

V is TRBV7-9 and J is TRBJ2-3; TRBD2 aligns across 12 bases. CDR3 length equals 15 residues. V trimming: 6 bases; J trimming: 1 base; junction bases outside the gene matches: 2. Germline V gene sequence: CDR1 SEHNR, CDR2 FQNEAQ (reference sequence). CDR3 sequence (DNA): TGTGCCAGCAGTCTAGCGGGGGGGCGCACAGATACGCAGTATTTT. Translation: CASSLAGGRTDTQYF. The full variable domain, rest sourced from reference TRBV7-9 and TRBJ2-3, is DTGVSQNPRHKITKRGQNVTFRCDPISEHNRLYWYRQTLGQGPEFLTYFQNEAQLEKSRLLSDRFSAERPKGSFSTLEIQRTEQGDSAMYLCASSLAGGRTDTQYFGPGTRLTVL.

In this sample, this clone turned up once. The genes are TRBV5-1 and TRBJ1-2; 7 bases are a match to TRBD1. The J segment lost 4 bases and the V segment lost 1 base, leaving 10 bases of the junction unmatched. This CDR3 has 16 amino acids. The V gene's germline CDR1 is SGHRS and CDR2 YFSETQ. CDR3 in amino acids: CASSLTSGGNLYGYTF. DNA for the CDR3: TGCGCCAGCAGCTTGACCTCAGGGGGGAACCTCTATGGCTACACCTTC. The full variable domain, in which reference TRBV5-1 and TRBJ1-2 provide the parts outside the CDR3, is KAGVTQTPRYLIKTRGQQVTLSCSPISGHRSVSWYQQTPGQGLQFLFEYFSETQRNKGNFPGRFSGRQFSNSRSEMNVSTLELGDSALYLCASSLTSGGNLYGYTFGSGTRLTVV.

The chain recombines TRBV25-1 with TRBJ1-4, with TRBD1 matching over 7 bases. In germline, CDR1 is MGHDK, CDR2 SYGVNS. This CDR3 has 16 residues. V shed 4 bases and J 8 bases; nucleotides not matched to a gene: 13. The CDR3 DNA reads as TGTGCCAGCAGTGCCTTCCTGCGGACAGGATCGGAAAAACTGTTTTTT. Residues: CASSAFLRTGSEKLFF.

There are a few counts of this clone. The chain employs TRBV2 and TRBJ1-1, with TRBD1 matching over 7 bases. V gave up 7 bases and J gave up 1 base; unmatched junction bases: 9. Germline V gives CDR1 SNHLY, CDR2 FYNNEI. This CDR3 region has 15 residues. CDR3 nucleotide sequence: TGTGCCAGCACCCTTTCGGGACAGCCGAACACTGAAGCTTTCTTT. Translated, it gives CASTLSGQPNTEAFF.

CDR3 region: CASSPSLMYSSYNEQFF. The CDR3 bases are TGCGCCAGCAGCCCCTCCCTTATGTATAGCTCCTACAATGAGCAGTTCTTC. The chain combines TRBV5-1 with TRBJ2-1; D ambiguous. Germline CDR1 SGHRS, CDR2 YFSETQ. V shed 4 bases and J shed 0 bases, with 17 bases lying between them. The CDR3 totals 17 residues.

This chain links TRBV5-4 with TRBJ2-7, with TRBD1 identical over 8 bases. Germline loops: CDR1 SGHNT, CDR2 YYREEE (reference sequence). The V segment lost 3 bases and the J segment 3 bases; nucleotides outside the gene matches: 2. This CDR3 is 13 amino acids long. CDR3 bases: TGTGCCAGCAGCTGGGACAGGAACTACGAGCAGTACTTC. Amino acid sequence: CASSWDRNYEQYF.

The chain couples TRBV6-1 to TRBJ2-1, with a tentative D call TRBD2 (6 bases). The CDR3 sequence is 13 residues long. The germline gives CDR1 MNHNS, CDR2 SASEGT. Trimming removed 3 bases from V and 11 bases from J, with 14 bases in between. CDR3 sequence reads: CASSEHPGLQQFF. Here the CDR3 DNA reads TGTGCCAGCAGTGAGCATCCGGGACTCCAGCAGTTCTTC.

The rearrangement joins TRBV6-5 to TRBJ2-7; D call uncertain. Germline loops: CDR1 MNHEY, CDR2 SVGAGI. Trimming cost V 8 bases and J 2 bases, with 16 bases left between them. The CDR3 consists of 14 residues. The CDR3 sequence: CASGTEPLPYEQYF. CDR3 nucleotides: TGTGCCAGCGGAACAGAGCCACTTCCCTACGAGCAGTACTTC.

This clone has a single count. The V and J genes are TRBV5-6 and TRBJ2-7, with TRBD2 matching over 13 bases. The CDR3 runs 16 residues. V was clipped by 0 bases and J by 6 bases; unmatched bases: 6. Germline V gives CDR1 SGHDT, CDR2 YYEEEE. The CDR3 DNA sequence: TGTGCCAGCAGCTTGGGCGGGTGGACTAGCGGGAGCGAGCAGTACTTC. Its protein is CASSLGGWTSGSEQYF.

The CDR3 region is CASSEARQGAGNTIYF. CDR3 nucleotide sequence: TGTGCCAGCAGTGAAGCGCGACAGGGGGCTGGAAACACCATATATTTT. The chain carries TRBV2 and TRBJ1-3, with 9 bases that match TRBD1. J lost 2 bases, V lost 0 bases, and 2 bases had no gene match. This CDR3 is built from 16 residues. Per the germline V gene, CDR1 is SNHLY and CDR2 is FYNNEI. Filled out from reference TRBV2 and TRBJ1-3, the complete variable domain reads EPEVTQTPSHQVTQMGQEVILRCVPISNHLYFYWYRQILGQKVEFLVSFYNNEISEKSEIFDDQFSVERPDGSNFTLKIRSTKLEDSAMYFCASSEARQGAGNTIYFGEGSWLTVV.

This clone was recorded a few times. J is TRBJ2-7 and V is TRBV10-2; D uncertain. This CDR3 region has 12 residues. Germline-derived CDR1 and CDR2 are WSHSY and SAAADI. V dropped 3 bases and J dropped 3 bases, with 6 bases sitting between them. The CDR3 DNA reads as TGCGCCAGCAGTGATAGTCACTACGAGCAGTACTTC. This encodes CASSDSHYEQYF.

The genes are TRBV5-4 and TRBJ2-7; 7 bases match TRBD1. Germline V gene sequence: CDR1 SGHNT, CDR2 YYREEE (reference sequence). The CDR3 has 14 amino acids. The V gene end was trimmed by 6 bases and the J gene end by 5 bases; junction bases not matched to a gene: 11. The DNA for the CDR3 is TGTGCCAGCAACCCGGGACAGCGGAATGACGAGCAGTACTTC. Protein sequence: CASNPGQRNDEQYF.

This chain joins TRBV25-1 and TRBJ2-7, with 10 bases aligning to TRBD1. V shed 1 base, J shed 5 bases, and the junction held 11 bases outside the gene matches. The CDR3 has 17 amino acids. Germline-derived CDR1 and CDR2 are MGHDK and SYGVNS. CDR3 in DNA: TGTGCCAGCAGTGAATCCCCCCTGACAGGGGGCGAGGACGAGCAGTACTTC. Residues: CASSESPLTGGEDEQYF.

J is TRBJ1-3 and V is TRBV14, with D hard to call. This CDR3 comprises 13 residues. The V end lost 0 bases, the J end lost 3 bases, and 3 bases lay between the germline ends. CDR1 SGHDN and CDR2 FVKESK come from the germline V gene. CDR3 sequence reads: CASSQDLGNTIYF. The CDR3 DNA reads as TGTGCCAGCAGCCAAGATCTTGGAAACACCATATATTTT.

The chain uses TRBV15 and TRBJ2-1; 7 bases map to TRBD1. Trimming removed 7 bases from V and 5 bases from J; junction bases left unmatched: 8. Germline V gene sequence: CDR1 LNHNV, CDR2 YYDKDF (reference sequence). The CDR3 loop spans 14 amino acids. The CDR3 DNA reads as TGTGCCACCATGAACAGGGGATTCCACAATGAGCAGTTCTTC. Amino acids: CATMNRGFHNEQFF.

V is TRBV5-1 and J is TRBJ2-5, with D perhaps matching TRBD1 (5 bases). V lost 2 bases and J lost 2, with 13 bases in between. The CDR3 totals 15 residues. Per germline, CDR1 SGHRS and CDR2 YFSETQ. The CDR3 spells CASSFGQGAQETQYF. The CDR3 DNA is TGCGCCAGCAGCTTCGGCCAGGGCGCTCAAGAGACCCAGTACTTC.

This chain connects TRBV14 to TRBJ2-3; 7 nucleotides line up with TRBD1. Germline lookup yields CDR1 SGHDN and CDR2 FVKESK. Trimming took 4 bases from V and 8 from J; bases not matched to a gene: 12. The CDR3 runs 15 residues. Written as DNA, the CDR3 is TGTGCCAGCAGCCGAGGGACAGTGGTACAGGGTACGCAGTATTTT. Its translation is CASSRGTVVQGTQYF.

The V and J genes are TRBV27 and TRBJ1-1, with TRBD1 identical over 8 bases. Germline CDR1 reads MNHEY; CDR2 reads SMNVEV (reference sequence). This CDR3 has 14 amino acids. V shed 10 bases, J shed 4 bases, and the junction held 11 bases outside the gene matches. The CDR3 region is CATAAAGTGTEAFF. CDR3 bases: TGTGCCACAGCGGCGGCAGGGACAGGCACTGAAGCTTTCTTT.

CDR3 region: CASILDRAAYGYTF. In DNA form, the CDR3 reads TGTGCCAGCATCCTGGACAGAGCCGCCTATGGCTACACCTTC. The chain carries TRBV11-2 and TRBJ1-2, with a possible D match to TRBD1 (6 bases). The CDR3 totals 14 residues. V dropped 7 bases and J dropped 4 bases, with 16 bases sitting between them. The germline gives CDR1 SGHAT, CDR2 FQNNGV.

This chain uses TRBV20-1 with TRBJ2-5, with D maybe TRBD1 (5 bases). V dropped 6 bases and J dropped 5 bases, with 10 bases sitting between them. The CDR3 loop spans 11 amino acids. Germline loops: CDR1 DFQATT, CDR2 SNEGSKA (reference sequence). DNA of the CDR3: TGCAGTGCCAGGGCTGGTGAGACCCAGTACTTC. It specifies CSARAGETQYF.

This clone was counted between two and nine times. This sequence joins TRBV30 and TRBJ2-7, with D unclear. CDR1 is GTSNPN, CDR2 SVGIG, per germline (reference sequence). The V end lost 1 base, the J end lost 6 bases, and 7 bases lay between the germline ends. This CDR3 region has 11 residues. The CDR3 protein is CAWSEHGEQYF. The CDR3 DNA reads TGTGCCTGGAGTGAGCATGGCGAGCAGTACTTC.

J is TRBJ2-7 and V is TRBV6-1, with 7 bases matching TRBD1. The V segment lost 4 bases and the J segment 3 bases; nucleotides outside the gene matches: 6. Germline CDR1 reads MNHNS; CDR2 reads SASEGT. CDR3 length: 14 residues. For the CDR3, the DNA is TGTGCCAGCAGTGTAGAGGGGGCGGACTACGAGCAGTACTTC. Its translation: CASSVEGADYEQYF.

This chain connects TRBV10-3 to TRBJ2-3; 16 nucleotides line up with TRBD2. The J segment lost 5 bases and the V segment lost 10 bases, leaving 9 bases of the junction unmatched. This CDR3 spans 16 amino acids. Germline CDR1 ENHRY, CDR2 SYGVKD. CDR3 sequence (DNA): TGTGCCACCGCAGGGACTAGCGGGAGGGCCTTAGATACGCAGTATTTT. This sequence encodes CATAGTSGRALDTQYF.